This section outlines one T cell receptor (beta chain) sequence together with its context. The PCR was carried out with 60 Vbeta primers and 13 Jbeta primers. Sequencing used immunoSEQ multiplex PCR; TCRdb keeps in-frame clones, though not all of them. The sample includes around 170,000 clones, about three quarters of them seen just once. The data stem from a study of cytomegalovirus exposure and HLA in healthy donors. The ends were cut back, 3 bases at V and 0 bases at J, with 13 bases in the middle. Germline lookup yields CDR1 SGDLS and CDR2 YYNGEE. This CDR3 region has 16 residues. The material sequenced was PBMCs. The rearrangement links TRBV9 to TRBJ2-1; weak D call: TRBD2 (6 bases). The sequence came from a man between 18 and 35 years old in good health and CMV-seronegative. The CDR3 spells CASSAGIAASYNEQFF. CDR3 bases: TGTGCCAGCAGCGCCGGAATAGCGGCCTCCTACAATGAGCAGTTCTTC.